A selection of T cell receptor beta chains follows, all from one sample in a study of shared clonotypes between healthy human individuals. Clones were read by immunoSEQ multiplex PCR, and TCRdb kept only the in-frame ones, dropping some. The sample records some 2,100,000 clones, about 94% being singletons. Sample: naive CD4+ T cells sorted from blood. Receptor source: a man aged 18 to 29 in good health. CDR3s include the opening cysteine and the closing phenylalanine or tryptophan.

>TRBJ1-2|TRBV18
CASSPDRERYGYTF
>TRBJ2-1|TRBV11-2
CASSRTGGYNEQFF
>TRBJ1-1|TRBV6-5
CASSYRTGGSEAFF
>TRBJ1-2|TRBV5-1
CASSASGSTDGYTF
>TRBJ2-2|TRBV6-6
CASKVGSTNTGELFF
>TRBJ2-3|TRBV5-6
CASKGLVTDTQYF
>TRBJ2-7|TRBV6-6
CASSYSNPADYEQYF
>TRBJ1-5|TRBV7-9
CASSRGTGSSNQPQHF
>TRBJ2-3|TRBV7-9
CASSLDRGMGTDTQYF
>TRBJ1-4|TRBV18
CASSPGQLGEKLFF
>TRBJ2-2|TRBV2
CASGDLHAGELFF
>TRBJ2-7|TRBV10-1
CASSESSRGEQYF
>TRBJ2-2|TRBV2
CASRGITGELFF
>TRBJ1-1|TRBV29-1
CSVVGVTEAFF
>TRBJ1-1|TRBV7-2
CASSQLTAEAFF
>TRBJ2-1|TRBV9
CASSVTSGVSYNEQFF
>TRBJ2-7|TRBV27
CASGRSGGAGEQYF
>TRBJ2-7|TRBV5-1
CASSLTGAKNEQYF
>TRBJ2-1|TRBV27
CASSLRQESHNEQFF
>TRBJ2-1|TRBV5-4
CASSFPGGRYNEQFF
>TRBJ2-5|TRBV11-2
CASSDLQGQETQYF
>TRBJ1-6|TRBV21-1
CASSKGRENSPLHF
>TRBJ2-1|TRBV6-5
CASSTTLGSYNEQFF
>TRBJ1-4|TRBV6-1
CASEVGQNEKLFF
>TRBJ2-1|TRBV28
CASSGGGASSYNEQFF
>TRBJ2-3|TRBV10-3
CAISDAAGGPDTQYF
>TRBJ2-3|TRBV18
CASSTSTSISTDTQYF
>TRBJ2-2|TRBV4-3
CASSQALRVGELFF
>TRBJ2-7|TRBV2
CASRDDGSYEQYF
>TRBJ1-6|TRBV2
CASGSPPRVYNSPLHF
>TRBJ2-1|TRBV5-1
CASSLRRDEQFF
>TRBJ1-1|TRBV18
CASSPKQGANTEAFF
>TRBJ2-7|TRBV19
CASSIAPTSYEQYF
>TRBJ1-5|TRBV9
CASSVGDRIPPYSNQPQHF
>TRBJ2-1|TRBV5-1
CASSSGLAGGPGQFF
>TRBJ1-2|TRBV6-4
CASSDLKGARVNYGYTF
>TRBJ2-7|TRBV2
CASSAGGWYEQYF
>TRBJ1-4|TRBV18
CASSRGIATNEKLFF
>TRBJ2-3|TRBV7-2
CASSSQLGGTDTQYF
>TRBJ1-2|TRBV6-4
CASSDGQAYGYTF
>TRBJ2-3|TRBV10-3
CAISEGGSTDTQYF
>TRBJ2-3|TRBV4-2
CASSQEQGAHTDTQYF
>TRBJ2-5|TRBV7-2
CASSFAQGEAETQYF
>TRBJ1-5|TRBV19
CASSGQGGLANQPQHF
>TRBJ1-2|TRBV5-4
CASSLGDPRDGYTF
>TRBJ2-5|TRBV2
CASSTRQGAVETQYF